The rows below give T cell receptor beta chains drawn from one sample of a study of beta chain features in type 1 diabetes. Assay used: immunoSEQ multiplex PCR; TCRdb lists only in-frame clones, some missing. The data hold some 900,000 clones, with roughly 16% observed a single time. The sequenced material came from naive CD4+ T cells from blood. These receptors came from a woman aged 18 to 35 in good health. CDR3s include the opening cysteine and the closing phenylalanine or tryptophan. Fields, in order: V gene, clone size, J gene, D gene, CDR3 protein, CDR3 DNA. A D gene is named only where the DNA matches it firmly. Size is omitted from some rows. Given values are once, few, many or a class for expanded clones.

>TRBV28|.|TRBJ1-1|.
CATEGHTEAFF
TGTGCCACCGAGGGGCATACTGAAGCTTTCTTT
>TRBV11-2|few|TRBJ2-1|.
CASSSGGTVAYNEQFF
TGTGCCAGCAGCTCCGGAGGTACGGTGGCCTACAATGAGCAGTTCTTC
>TRBV7-2|.|TRBJ2-5|.
CASSLFGVRETQYF
TGTGCCAGCAGCTTATTCGGGGTCAGGGAGACCCAGTACTTC
>TRBV20-1|.|TRBJ1-6|.
CSASRDSPLHF
TGCAGTGCTAGTAGAGATTCACCCCTCCACTTT
>TRBV18|.|TRBJ2-5|.
CASSPTQETQYF
TGTGCCAGCTCACCAACACAAGAGACCCAGTACTTC
>TRBV7-2|once|TRBJ2-6|.
CASSSESSGANVLTF
TGTGCCAGCAGCTCTGAGAGCTCTGGGGCCAACGTCCTGACTTTC
>TRBV5-1|.|TRBJ2-7|.
CASSFLYEQYF
TGCGCCAGCAGCTTTTTATACGAGCAGTACTTC
>TRBV13|few|TRBJ1-1|TRBD1
CASSFTRQGGNTEAFF
TGTGCCAGCAGCTTTACCAGACAGGGCGGGAACACTGAAGCTTTCTTT
>TRBV4-2|few|TRBJ1-5|.
CASSQGDPSNQPQHF
TGTGCCAGCAGCCAAGGGGATCCCAGCAATCAGCCCCAGCATTTT
>TRBV7-9|few|TRBJ1-3|.
CASSVANSGNTIYF
TGTGCCAGCAGCGTGGCCAACTCTGGAAACACCATATATTTT
>TRBV10-3|many|TRBJ1-2|.
CAISGTEAGYTF
TGTGCCATCAGTGGGACAGAAGCTGGCTACACCTTC
>TRBV28|.|TRBJ2-3|.
CASIGGSTDTQYF
TGTGCCAGCATCGGGGGAAGCACAGATACGCAGTATTTT
>TRBV10-2|few|TRBJ1-1|.
CASSPYSGTEAFF
TGCGCCAGCAGCCCCTACTCTGGAACTGAAGCTTTCTTT
>TRBV6-5|.|TRBJ2-1|TRBD1
CASHRSGTGSNEQFF
TGTGCCAGCCACCGGTCCGGGACAGGGTCCAATGAGCAGTTCTTC
>TRBV18|.|TRBJ2-2|.
CASSAQRNTGELFF
TGTGCCAGCTCAGCACAGCGGAACACCGGGGAGCTGTTTTTT
>TRBV7-3|.|TRBJ2-2|.
CASSSLAFANTGELFF
TGTGCCAGCAGCTCCTTAGCGTTCGCGAACACCGGGGAGCTGTTTTTT
>TRBV5-1|few|TRBJ2-3|.
CASSLWGADTQYF
TGCGCCAGCAGCTTGTGGGGAGCAGATACGCAGTATTTT
>TRBV5-1|.|TRBJ2-1|.
CASSLTENSEQFF
TGCGCCAGCAGCTTGACAGAAAATTCAGAGCAGTTCTTC
>TRBV15|few|TRBJ2-3|TRBD2
CATSPRGGTSTDTQYF
TGTGCCACCAGCCCCCGCGGGGGGACAAGCACAGATACGCAGTATTTT
>TRBV7-8|.|TRBJ2-4|TRBD2
CASSPLAGPLNIQYF
TGTGCCAGCAGCCCTCTAGCGGGCCCCTTGAACATTCAGTACTTC
>TRBV7-2|few|TRBJ2-7|TRBD2
CASSPGRGSATFTYEQYF
TGTGCCAGCAGCCCTGGGCGCGGGAGTGCAACCTTTACCTACGAGCAGTACTTC
>TRBV4-3|.|TRBJ2-1|TRBD2
CASSQDQLPGLAGHTYNEQFF
TGCGCCAGCAGCCAAGATCAACTTCCGGGACTAGCGGGCCACACCTACAATGAGCAGTTCTTC
>TRBV18|few|TRBJ2-3|.
CASSPWGTDTQYF
TGTGCCAGCTCACCTTGGGGCACAGATACGCAGTATTTT
>TRBV5-4|few|TRBJ1-1|.
CASSLASGQAFF
TGTGCCAGCAGCTTGGCGTCAGGGCAAGCTTTCTTT
>TRBV7-9|.|TRBJ2-1|TRBD2
CASSSRTSGRDEQFF
TGTGCCAGCAGCTCCAGGACTAGCGGGAGGGATGAGCAGTTCTTC
>TRBV7-9|few|TRBJ2-1|TRBD2
CASSERGNGNEQFF
TGTGCCAGCAGCGAGCGGGGCAATGGCAATGAGCAGTTCTTC
>TRBV7-2|few|TRBJ1-2|.
CASSLANYGYTF
TGTGCCAGCAGCTTGGCTAACTATGGCTACACCTTC
>TRBV2|.|TRBJ1-2|TRBD1
CASRVTGGGSYGYTF
TGTGCCAGCAGAGTGACAGGGGGCGGTAGCTATGGCTACACCTTC
>TRBV13|few|TRBJ1-2|TRBD1
CASSLKTGIFYGYTF
TGTGCCAGCAGCCTTAAGACAGGGATTTTCTATGGCTACACCTTC
>TRBV7-9|.|TRBJ2-6|.
CASSRQSAGANVLTF
TGTGCCAGCAGCCGACAGTCCGCTGGGGCCAACGTCCTGACTTTC
>TRBV15|few|TRBJ1-2|.
CATSRVRENYGYTF
TGTGCCACCAGCAGAGTACGAGAGAACTATGGCTACACCTTC
>TRBV4-3|.|TRBJ1-2|.
CASSQEKGLGGYTF
TGCGCCAGCAGCCAAGAAAAGGGGCTGGGTGGCTACACCTTC
>TRBV6-5|few|TRBJ2-3|.
CASSYSRGQSTDTQYF
TGTGCCAGCAGTTACTCGAGAGGACAGAGCACAGATACGCAGTATTTT
>TRBV2|.|TRBJ2-7|.
CASMVRGAYEQYF
TGTGCCAGCATGGTTCGTGGGGCTTACGAGCAGTACTTC
>TRBV2|few|TRBJ1-5|TRBD1
CASRGDRGSNQPQHF
TGTGCCAGCAGAGGTGACAGGGGGAGCAATCAGCCCCAGCATTTT